These 22 T cell receptor beta chains share one sample of origin, sequenced in a study of blood T cell repertoires in COVID-19. Profiled with immunoSEQ multiplex PCR; TCRdb holds only in-frame clones, not every one. Here the sample spans approximately 250,000 clones, approximately 82% being singletons. Sequences were obtained from peripheral blood. These receptors were collected from a man in his 60s who had recovered from COVID-19.

The chain carries TRBV9 and TRBJ2-3, with 8 nucleotides matching TRBD2. After removal of 2 bases from V and 6 bases from J, the junction contained 5 bases not matched to a gene. The CDR3 sequence is 14 residues long. From germline, CDR1 is SGDLS and CDR2 YYNGEE. The CDR3 region is CASSVGGERDTQYF. The CDR3 nucleotides are TGTGCCAGCAGCGTCGGGGGGGAGCGGGATACGCAGTATTTT.

The genes are TRBV11-1 and TRBJ2-1, with TRBD2 matching 10 bases. The CDR3 extends over 17 amino acids. The junction had 9 bases not matched to a gene; V was cut back by 0 bases and J by 7 bases. Germline V gene sequence: CDR1 SGHAT, CDR2 FQDESV (reference sequence). The CDR3 loop reads CASSLASGGPPGNEQFF. DNA for the CDR3: TGTGCCAGCAGCTTAGCTAGCGGGGGGCCCCCAGGAAATGAGCAGTTCTTC.

The CDR3 protein is CASSPTTPSQAGGTLGTQYF. The CDR3 nucleotides read TGTGCCAGCAGTCCCACCACCCCTTCGCAAGCGGGAGGGACATTGGGGACCCAGTACTTC. V is TRBV6-6 and J is TRBJ2-5; 10 bases align to TRBD2. CDR1 is MNHNY and CDR2 is SVGAGI in the germline V gene (reference sequence). The CDR3 runs 20 residues. After removal of 5 bases from V and 7 bases from J, the junction contained 25 bases not matched to a gene.

The genes are TRBV7-9 and TRBJ1-1; D is perhaps TRBD1 (6 bases). Deletions cut 5 bases from V and 0 bases from J, with 7 bases between. Germline loops: CDR1 SEHNR, CDR2 FQNEAQ (reference sequence). There are 13 residues in the CDR3. The CDR3 DNA is TGTGCCAGCAGCCGGACAGTGAACACTGAAGCTTTCTTT. Translation gives CASSRTVNTEAFF.

J is TRBJ1-1 and V is TRBV18; 7 positions match TRBD1. Germline V gene lookup returns CDR1 KGHSH and CDR2 LQKENI. The CDR3 spans 12 residues. With V trimmed by 3 bases and J by 10 bases, 5 bases remained unmatched. CDR3 protein: CASSPDRSGAFF. CDR3 coding DNA: TGTGCCAGCTCACCGGACAGGAGCGGAGCTTTCTTT.

This clone was picked up one time. The genes are TRBV7-9 and TRBJ2-3, with D possibly TRBD2 on 6 matching bases. Germline CDR1 SEHNR, CDR2 FQNEAQ (reference sequence). The CDR3 sequence is 14 residues long. V lost 6 bases, J lost 2 bases, and 12 bases lay in between. CDR3: CASSRGLNTDTQYF. The CDR3 nucleotides read TGTGCCAGCAGTCGGGGACTGAACACAGATACGCAGTATTTT. The entire variable domain, with the rest obtained from reference TRBV7-9 and TRBJ2-3, is as follows: DTGVSQNPRHKITKRGQNVTFRCDPISEHNRLYWYRQTLGQGPEFLTYFQNEAQLEKSRLLSDRFSAERPKGSFSTLEIQRTEQGDSAMYLCASSRGLNTDTQYFGPGTRLTVL.

V is TRBV7-9 and J is TRBJ2-3; D is perhaps TRBD2 (6 bases). This CDR3 is 15 amino acids long. Germline V gene lookup returns CDR1 SEHNR and CDR2 FQNEAQ (reference sequence). Trimming removed 2 bases from V and 6 bases from J, with 15 bases in between. The CDR3: CASSLFVGGGDTQYF. The CDR3 bases are TGTGCCAGCAGCTTATTTGTCGGGGGTGGGGATACGCAGTATTTT.

CDR3 in DNA: TGTGCCTGGAAAGGGGCAAGCAATCAGCCCCAGCATTTT. It is translated as CAWKGASNQPQHF. The V gene is TRBV30, the J gene TRBJ1-5, with TRBD1 as a possible D gene (5 bases). The CDR3 consists of 13 residues. Germline loops: CDR1 GTSNPN, CDR2 SVGIG (reference sequence). Between the trimmed V and J ends, which lost 4 bases and 1 base, there was a span of 8 bases.

The chain couples TRBV7-9 to TRBJ1-4; D is possibly TRBD1 (6 bases). V was trimmed by 4 bases and J by 4 bases, leaving 13 bases between them. Germline V gene data show CDR1 as SEHNR and CDR2 as FQNEAQ (reference sequence). The CDR3 extends over 15 amino acids. The CDR3 reads CASSSQGGGNEKLFF. DNA for the CDR3: TGTGCCAGCAGCTCACAGGGTGGGGGTAATGAAAAACTGTTTTTT. Together with reference TRBV7-9 and TRBJ1-4, the CDR3 gives the full variable domain: DTGVSQNPRHKITKRGQNVTFRCDPISEHNRLYWYRQTLGQGPEFLTYFQNEAQLEKSRLLSDRFSAERPKGSFSTLEIQRTEQGDSAMYLCASSSQGGGNEKLFFGSGTQLSVL.

The chain joins TRBV5-1 to TRBJ1-4; 8 nucleotides match TRBD1. The ends lost 1 base at V and 8 bases at J; junction bases unmatched: 7. Germline V gives CDR1 SGHRS, CDR2 YFSETQ. The CDR3 has 15 residues. CDR3 in amino acids: CASSLSGDRGEKLFF. CDR3 DNA sequence: TGCGCCAGCAGCTTGAGTGGAGACAGGGGAGAAAAACTGTTTTTT.

The chain couples TRBV28 to TRBJ2-3, with 9 nucleotides matching TRBD1. The CDR3 totals 17 residues. The trim removed 2 bases at V and 0 bases at J, leaving 6 bases unmatched. Germline loops: CDR1 MDHEN, CDR2 SYDVKM. CDR3 bases: TGTGCCAGCAGTTTAGGGGGACAGGGTCGTAGCACAGATACGCAGTATTTT. It is translated as CASSLGGQGRSTDTQYF.

The J gene is TRBJ2-2, the V gene TRBV3-1 (or the pseudogene TRBV3-2); 15 bases map to TRBD2. Germline-derived CDR1 and CDR2 are LGHDT and YNNKEL (reference sequence). The CDR3 is 20 residues long. With 1 base clipped from V and 1 base from J, the junction kept 7 bases outside the gene matches. The CDR3 reads CASSQALGLAGGRNTGELFF. DNA for the CDR3: TGTGCCAGCAGCCAAGCCCTAGGACTAGCGGGAGGGCGGAACACCGGGGAGCTGTTTTTT.

V gene TRBV11-3 combines with J gene TRBJ2-7; D may be TRBD2 (7 bases). V dropped 0 bases and J dropped 5 bases, with 14 bases sitting between them. CDR3 length equals 15 residues. Germline V gene sequence: CDR1 SGHNT, CDR2 YENEEA. In nucleotides, the CDR3 is TGTGCCAGCAGCTTAGAGGGGGGGGCTAATGACGAGCAGTACTTC. It codes for CASSLEGGANDEQYF.

This chain connects TRBV5-8 to TRBJ1-6; no firm D call. Germline V gene sequence: CDR1 SGHTS, CDR2 YDEGEE. V lost 0 bases and J 6 bases, leaving 7 bases between the germline ends. This CDR3 spans 14 amino acids. CDR3 sequence reads: CASSLVAVNSPLHF. CDR3 bases: TGTGCCAGCAGCTTGGTGGCAGTTAATTCACCCCTCCACTTT.

CDR3 nucleotides: TGTGCCAGTAGACTAGACAGGGGAAGTTTCGGGGAGCTGTTTTTT. This translates into CASRLDRGSFGELFF. J is TRBJ2-2 and V is TRBV19, with TRBD1 matching 8 bases. Losses at the gene ends were 6 bases for V and 7 bases for J; bases not matched to a gene: 10. This CDR3 spans 15 amino acids. Germline CDR1 is LNHDA and CDR2 is SQIVND (reference sequence).

The gene calls are TRBV6-1 and TRBJ2-7; 8 bases fit TRBD1. The germline CDR1 and CDR2 sequences are MNHNS and SASEGT. V dropped 3 bases and J dropped 1; count of bases not matched to a gene: 5. The CDR3 covers 15 residues. The CDR3 sequence: CASSDIRDRSYEQYF. The CDR3 DNA sequence: TGTGCCAGCAGTGACATCCGGGACAGGTCCTACGAGCAGTACTTC.

The J gene is TRBJ1-2, the V gene TRBV6-6, with D unresolved. This CDR3 comprises 11 residues. CDR1 and CDR2 (germline): MNHNY, SVGAGI (reference sequence). The V end was cut by 4 bases, the J end by 5 bases, with 5 bases between. The CDR3 region has the DNA TGTGCCAGCAGTTCCGTTTATGGCTACACCTTC. This codes for CASSSVYGYTF.

The V gene is TRBV7-2, the J gene TRBJ2-1; D is perhaps TRBD2 (6 bases). V was shortened by 5 bases and J by 0 bases, with 17 bases between the two germline ends. The length of the CDR3 is 17 residues. CDR1 and CDR2 from the germline V gene are SGHTA and FQGNSA. The CDR3, as DNA: TGTGCCAGCAGCCTAAACCCGGGACTCCTCTCCTACAATGAGCAGTTCTTC. This gives the protein CASSLNPGLLSYNEQFF.

The chain recombines TRBV20-1 with TRBJ1-1, with 7 bases that match TRBD1. Germline V CDR1 and CDR2: DFQATT, SNEGSKA (reference sequence). The CDR3 covers 11 residues. After removal of 6 bases from V and 4 bases from J, the junction contained 2 bases not matched to a gene. CDR3 coding DNA: TGCAGTGCGTACAGGGGCACTGAAGCTTTCTTT. Translation: CSAYRGTEAFF.

A few counts support this clone. The chain links TRBV7-8 to TRBJ1-1; D might be TRBD1 (5 bases). Germline-derived CDR1 and CDR2 are SGHVS and FQNEAQ. The CDR3 extends over 14 amino acids. Trimming left V 0 bases short and J 5 bases short, with 10 bases between. The CDR3 DNA reads TGTGCCAGCAGCTTAGCGGGGGGGAGGACTGAAGCTTTCTTT. Translating it yields CASSLAGGRTEAFF.

This rearrangement joins TRBV24-1 to TRBJ2-7; D might be TRBD1 (6 bases). V lost 2 bases, J lost 6 bases, and 16 bases lay in between. The CDR3 has 15 amino acids. Germline lookup yields CDR1 KGHDR and CDR2 SFDVKD. CDR3 region: CATSDSKGVTGEQYF. In nucleotides, the CDR3 is TGTGCCACCAGTGATTCGAAGGGGGTCACGGGCGAGCAGTACTTC.

In its sample, this clone was seen a few times. The chain has TRBV19 and TRBJ2-6; TRBD1 might be the D (5 bases). Trimming removed 7 bases from V and 2 bases from J, with 12 bases in between. CDR1 is LNHDA and CDR2 is SQIVND in the germline V gene (reference sequence). The CDR3 totals 15 residues. CDR3: CASTKGEAGANVLTF. CDR3 DNA sequence: TGTGCCAGTACCAAAGGGGAAGCTGGGGCCAACGTCCTGACTTTC.